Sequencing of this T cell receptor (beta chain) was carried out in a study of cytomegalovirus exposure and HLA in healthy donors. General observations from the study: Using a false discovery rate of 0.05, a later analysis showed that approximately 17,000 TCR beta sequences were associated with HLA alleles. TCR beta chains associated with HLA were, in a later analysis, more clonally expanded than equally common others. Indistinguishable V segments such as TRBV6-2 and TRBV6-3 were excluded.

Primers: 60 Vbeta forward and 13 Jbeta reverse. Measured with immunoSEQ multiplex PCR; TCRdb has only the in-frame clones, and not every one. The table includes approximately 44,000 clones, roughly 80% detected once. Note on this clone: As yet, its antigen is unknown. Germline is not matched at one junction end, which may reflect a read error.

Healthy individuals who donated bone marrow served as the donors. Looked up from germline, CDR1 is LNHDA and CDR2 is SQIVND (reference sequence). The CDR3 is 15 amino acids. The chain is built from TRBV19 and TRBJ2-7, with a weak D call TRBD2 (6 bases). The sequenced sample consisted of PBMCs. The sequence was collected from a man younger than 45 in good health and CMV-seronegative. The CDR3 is CANSIGGINSYEQYF. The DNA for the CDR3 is TGTGCCAATAGTATCGGAGGGATTAACTCCTACGAGCAGTACTTC.